These 7 T cell receptor beta chains came from one sample sequenced in a study of blood T cells in healthy people across ages. The authors ran a second PCR of about 7 to 12 cycles using a sample-barcoded 5' primer and a J-beta primer mix. MiXCR, applied by TCRdb to the 5' RACE reads, yields one record per CDR3 protein. The sample consists of about 780,000 distinct CDR3 sequences, more than 35% of them appearing once. Sample: blood. The receptors derive from a man older than 75 in good health.

This sequence joins TRBV30 and TRBJ2-1; tentatively, D is TRBD2 (5 bases). Looked up from germline, CDR1 is GTSNPN and CDR2 is SVGIG (reference sequence). V lost 3 bases and J 3 bases, leaving 12 bases between the germline ends. CDR3 length: 14 residues. Here the CDR3 DNA reads TGTGCCTGGAGACGCAGCGGAGGCTACAATGAGCAGTTCTTC. Its protein is CAWRRSGGYNEQFF.

This clonotype was detected a few times. The chain combines TRBV6-6 with TRBJ2-7, with no clear D. V shed 6 bases and J shed 2 bases, with 11 bases lying between them. The germline V gene has CDR1 MNHNY and CDR2 SVGAGI (reference sequence). The CDR3 contains 13 residues. CDR3 nucleotides: TGTGCCAGCAGATTACAAAGTACCTACGAGCAGTACTTC. This translates into CASRLQSTYEQYF.

The chain joins TRBV20-1 to TRBJ2-1; D is possibly TRBD1 or TRBD2 (5 bases each). The CDR3 extends over 15 amino acids. Germline V gene lookup returns CDR1 DFQATT and CDR2 SNEGSKA (reference sequence). Trimming took off 6 bases at V and 0 bases at J, with 15 bases between the two ends. The CDR3 nucleotides are TGCAGTGCAAATCCGGGACCACTCTCCTACAATGAGCAGTTCTTC. Protein sequence: CSANPGPLSYNEQFF.

The gene calls are TRBV5-1 and TRBJ2-4; 7 bases match TRBD1. The J call may be in error: the DNA end matches TRBJ2-7 better. The CDR3 length is 13 residues. Germline V gene sequence: CDR1 SGHRS, CDR2 YFSETQ. The CDR3 DNA is TGCGCAACTCGACAGGGAGATGGGGACGAGCAGTACTTC. Translated: CATRQGDGDEQYF.

The J gene is TRBJ2-7, the V gene TRBV6-1; TRBD2 matches at 11 bases. The DNA end lines up better with TRBJ2-5; the J call may be wrong. CDR1 and CDR2 (germline): MNHNS, SASEGT. The CDR3 has 16 residues. DNA for the CDR3: TGTGCCAGCAGTGAAGTACTAGCGGGAGATGCAGAGACCCAGTACTTC. Protein sequence: CASSEVLAGDAETQYF.

This clonotype was observed many times. V gene TRBV20-1 combines with J gene TRBJ2-3, with a tentative D call TRBD2 (6 bases). The CDR3 totals 13 residues. Germline V gene lookup returns CDR1 DFQATT and CDR2 SNEGSKA (reference sequence). With 0 bases removed from V and 11 bases from J, the gap between germline ends came to 15 bases. The CDR3 reads CSARDRESLVQYF. The CDR3 coding sequence is TGCAGTGCTAGAGATCGGGAGTCCCTCGTGCAGTATTTT.

In this sample, this clonotype turned up a few times. As DNA, the CDR3 is TGCGCCAGCACCACGACTAGCGGGACCTACGAGCAGTACTTC. Its translation is CASTTTSGTYEQYF. The chain has TRBV5-1 and TRBJ2-7; 11 positions match TRBD2. The length of the CDR3 is 14 residues. V gave up 6 bases and J gave up 2 bases; unmatched junction bases: 4. CDR1 and CDR2 from the germline V gene are SGHRS and YFSETQ.